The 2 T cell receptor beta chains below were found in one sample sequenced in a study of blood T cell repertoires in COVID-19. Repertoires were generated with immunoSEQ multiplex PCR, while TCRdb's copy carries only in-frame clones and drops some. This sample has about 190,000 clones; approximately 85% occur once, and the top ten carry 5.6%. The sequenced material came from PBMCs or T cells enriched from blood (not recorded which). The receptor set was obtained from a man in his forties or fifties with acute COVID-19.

The DNA of the CDR3 is TGTGCCAGCAGCCGCTCCCAAGGGGGGCCCCAGCATTTT. Translating it yields CASSRSQGGPQHF. The chain joins TRBV12-3 or TRBV12-4 to TRBJ1-5, with D possibly being TRBD1 (6 bases). Between the trimmed V and J ends, which lost 6 bases and 9 bases, there was a span of 15 bases. The CDR3 loop spans 13 amino acids.

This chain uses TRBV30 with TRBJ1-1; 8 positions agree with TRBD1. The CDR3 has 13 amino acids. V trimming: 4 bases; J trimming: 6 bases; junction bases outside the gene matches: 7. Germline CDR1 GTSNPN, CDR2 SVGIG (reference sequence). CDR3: CAWNVQGGSEAFF. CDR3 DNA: TGTGCCTGGAATGTACAGGGGGGCTCTGAAGCTTTCTTT.